The 31 T cell receptor beta chains in this list originate from one sample, sequenced in a study of control samples from healthy donors and cancer patients. Some clones are missing from TCRdb's copy, which holds only in-frame ones; the method was immunoSEQ multiplex PCR. The repertoire holds roughly 130,000 clones, with 75% to 95% as singletons. Material: blood. These receptors were collected from a man between 18 and 29 years old in good health.

This chain connects TRBV7-2 to TRBJ1-3; D is unresolved. Trimming cost V 8 bases and J 2 bases, with 10 bases left between them. Germline V gives CDR1 SGHTA, CDR2 FQGNSA. The CDR3 is 13 residues long. CDR3 residues: CASSRETGNTIYF. CDR3 sequence (DNA): TGTGCCAGCTCCCGGGAAACTGGAAACACCATATATTTT.

This clone is a singleton in its sample. V is TRBV19 and J is TRBJ2-7, with unresolved D. CDR1 and CDR2 (germline): LNHDA, SQIVND (reference sequence). The CDR3 totals 13 residues. V dropped 10 bases and J dropped 1 base, with 14 bases sitting between them. The CDR3, as DNA: TGTGCCACCCCCCGGACGGCATCCTACGAGCAGTACGTC. It is translated as CATPRTASYEQYV.

This sequence joins TRBV25-1 and TRBJ1-3; 8 bases align to TRBD1. V lost 4 bases and J lost 0; bases outside the gene matches: 5. Germline CDR1 is MGHDK and CDR2 is SYGVNS. The CDR3 is made up of 16 amino acids. CDR3: CASSGSQGVSGNTIYF. The CDR3 coding sequence is TGTGCCAGCAGTGGGTCACAGGGGGTCTCTGGAAACACCATATATTTT.

The genes are TRBV12-5 and TRBJ1-5, with D possibly matching TRBD1 (5 bases). Trimming took 6 bases from V and 7 from J, leaving 13 bases between them. This CDR3 region has 13 residues. Germline-derived CDR1 and CDR2 are LGHNT and FRNRAP. This chain's CDR3 is CASGDGGFQPQHF. As DNA, the CDR3 is TGTGCTAGTGGCGACGGGGGGTTCCAGCCCCAGCATTTT.

The rearrangement uses TRBV9 and TRBJ1-3; D gene ambiguous. Deletions cut 3 bases from V and 0 bases from J, with 7 bases between. The CDR3 consists of 14 residues. The germline V gene has CDR1 SGDLS and CDR2 YYNGEE. CDR3 residues: CASSADYSGNTIYF. CDR3 sequence (DNA): TGTGCCAGCAGCGCCGACTACTCTGGAAACACCATATATTTT.

V gene TRBV5-5 combines with J gene TRBJ2-3; a weak D match, TRBD1 (5 bases). CDR1 SGHKS and CDR2 YYEKEE come from the germline V gene (reference sequence). The CDR3 runs 13 residues. Trimming left V 1 base short and J 4 bases short, with 7 bases between. The CDR3 spells CASSLWGADTQYF. In nucleotides, the CDR3 is TGTGCCAGCAGCTTGTGGGGCGCAGATACGCAGTATTTT.

The chain uses TRBV5-1 and TRBJ1-5; D call uncertain. Trimming removed 4 bases from V and 6 bases from J, with 14 bases in between. The CDR3 totals 14 residues. Germline-derived CDR1 and CDR2 are SGHRS and YFSETQ. The CDR3 DNA follows: TGCGCCAGCAGCCAAACCCCCGGGAGTCAGCCCCAGCATTTT. Translating it yields CASSQTPGSQPQHF.

The chain is built from TRBV11-3 and TRBJ2-3, with 13 positions matching TRBD2. Trimming cost V 1 base and J 0 bases; bases outside gene matches: 4. The germline V gene encodes CDR1 SGHNT and CDR2 YENEEA. The CDR3 has 18 residues. DNA for the CDR3: TGTGCCAGCAGCTTAGGGACTAGCGGGAGTACTAGCACAGATACGCAGTATTTT. Translating it yields CASSLGTSGSTSTDTQYF.

This chain connects TRBV12-3 or TRBV12-4 to TRBJ2-1; no definite D call. V was pared by 3 bases and J by 7 bases, with 7 bases between. The CDR3 contains 12 residues. This CDR3 is CASSLGLNEQFF. DNA for the CDR3: TGTGCCAGCAGTTTGGGTTTGAATGAGCAGTTCTTC.

V gene TRBV7-2 combines with J gene TRBJ1-2, with D possibly being TRBD1 (5 bases). The germline V gene encodes CDR1 SGHTA and CDR2 FQGNSA. V lost 5 bases, J lost 7 bases, and 17 bases lay in between. The CDR3 is 14 residues long. The CDR3: CASSPRAGESGYTF. CDR3 nucleotide sequence: TGTGCCAGCAGCCCACGAGCGGGGGAAAGTGGCTACACCTTC.

The rearrangement joins TRBV5-1 to TRBJ2-2; TRBD1 is a possible D gene (6 bases). Between the trimmed V and J ends, which lost 4 bases and 1 base, there was a span of 11 bases. The CDR3 length is 15 residues. Germline V gene data show CDR1 as SGHRS and CDR2 as YFSETQ. CDR3 loop: CASSQMTGNTGELFF. CDR3 in DNA: TGCGCCAGCAGCCAAATGACAGGGAACACCGGGGAGCTGTTTTTT.

The chain uses TRBV18 and TRBJ2-5, with D maybe TRBD2 (5 bases). This CDR3 has 14 residues. Trimming pared 2 bases from V and 9 bases from J, leaving 16 bases between. Germline CDR1 and CDR2: KGHSH and LQKENI. CDR3 DNA sequence: TGTGCCAGCTCACCAATACCCACGGGATGGGCCCAGTACTTC. This encodes CASSPIPTGWAQYF. Together with reference TRBV18 and TRBJ2-5, the CDR3 gives the full variable domain: NAGVMQNPRHLVRRRGQEARLRCSPMKGHSHVYWYRQLPEEGLKFMVYLQKENIIDESGMPKERFSAEFPKEGPSILRIQQVVRGDSAAYFCASSPIPTGWAQYFGPGTRLLVL.

V and J are TRBV3-1 (or the pseudogene TRBV3-2) and TRBJ2-2; D is perhaps TRBD1 or TRBD2 (5 bases each). V was clipped by 5 bases and J by 6 bases, with 19 bases between them. Looked up from germline, CDR1 is LGHDT and CDR2 is YNNKEL (reference sequence). CDR3 length: 16 amino acids. The CDR3 reads CASSILAPQGAGELFF. As DNA, the CDR3 is TGTGCCAGCAGCATTCTAGCACCCCAAGGGGCCGGGGAGCTGTTTTTT.

This sequence joins TRBV7-3 and TRBJ1-1; D might be TRBD1 (6 bases). With 1 base removed from V and 4 bases from J, the gap between germline ends came to 19 bases. The CDR3 is made up of 17 amino acids. CDR1 is SGHTA and CDR2 is FQGTGA in the germline V gene. CDR3: CASSLRAAGAGSTEAFF. For the CDR3, the DNA is TGTGCCAGCAGCTTAAGGGCGGCAGGGGCTGGGAGCACTGAAGCTTTCTTT. Full variable domain (rest looked up from reference TRBV7-3 and TRBJ1-1): GAGVSQTPSNKVTEKGKYVELRCDPISGHTALYWYRQSLGQGPEFLIYFQGTGAADDSGLPNDRFFAVRPEGSVSTLKIQRTERGDSAVYLCASSLRAAGAGSTEAFFGQGTRLTVV.

This chain uses TRBV12-3 or TRBV12-4 with TRBJ1-5; TRBD1 might be the D (5 bases). The CDR3 has 13 residues. Trimming shortened V by 4 bases and J by 5 bases, and 9 bases separated the two germline ends. For the CDR3, the DNA is TGTGCCAGCAGTTCAGACAGTTATCAGCCCCAGCATTTT. Its translation: CASSSDSYQPQHF.

This clone was seen only once. The chain's CDR3 is CASSPPSWGNSPLHF. CDR3 coding DNA: TGTGCCAGTAGTCCGCCCTCCTGGGGTAATTCACCCCTCCACTTT. The V call is TRBV19, the J call TRBJ1-6, with no clear D. The germline V and J ends were trimmed by 5 bases and 6 bases, with 14 bases remaining between them. Germline CDR1 reads LNHDA; CDR2 reads SQIVND (reference sequence). The CDR3 extends over 15 amino acids.

The chain combines TRBV12-3 or TRBV12-4 with TRBJ2-7; D possibly uses TRBD1 or TRBD2 (5 bases each). With 6 bases removed from V and 2 bases from J, the gap between germline ends came to 11 bases. This CDR3 has 13 amino acids. CDR3 sequence: CASSAGTPYEQYV. The CDR3 nucleotides are TGTGCCAGCAGCGCCGGGACCCCCTACGAGCAGTACGTC.

The V and J genes are TRBV19 and TRBJ1-2, with D possibly matching TRBD1 (6 bases). Trimming stripped 4 bases from V and 4 bases from J, with 25 bases between. The germline V gene encodes CDR1 LNHDA and CDR2 SQIVND (reference sequence). The CDR3 runs 18 residues. The CDR3 sequence is CASSNQQGRVKGSYGYTF. CDR3 sequence (DNA): TGTGCCAGTAGTAACCAACAGGGTCGGGTCAAGGGTAGCTATGGCTACACCTTC.

This clone was counted between two and nine times. This chain joins TRBV19 and TRBJ1-5, with 7 bases that match TRBD1. Unmatched junction bases numbered 3, after V lost 1 base and J lost 0 bases. Germline V CDR1 and CDR2: LNHDA, SQIVND (reference sequence). This CDR3 is 16 amino acids long. CDR3 DNA: TGTGCCAGTAGTATAGTTTCAGGGGGTAGCAATCAGCCCCAGCATTTT. This sequence encodes CASSIVSGGSNQPQHF.

The CDR3 sequence is CASSQMTGVRETQYF. In nucleotides, the CDR3 is TGTGCCAGCAGCCAAATGACAGGGGTTAGGGAGACCCAGTACTTC. The V call is TRBV3-1 (or the pseudogene TRBV3-2), the J call TRBJ2-5; 8 bases fit TRBD1. With V trimmed by 2 bases and J by 5 bases, 7 bases remained unmatched. The CDR3 extends over 15 amino acids. The V gene's germline CDR1 is LGHDT and CDR2 YNNKEL (reference sequence).

The chain uses TRBV10-2 and TRBJ2-7; 10 bases map to TRBD1. The CDR3 loop spans 15 amino acids. With 0 bases clipped from V and 5 bases from J, the junction kept 4 bases outside the gene matches. Germline V gene sequence: CDR1 WSHSY, CDR2 SAAADI. The CDR3 nucleotides are TGCGCCAGCAGTGAGTCGCCCGGGACAGGGGACGAGCAGTACTTC. Translating gives CASSESPGTGDEQYF.

The V gene is TRBV28, the J gene TRBJ2-1; possibly TRBD1 for D (6 bases). The length of the CDR3 is 14 residues. Germline lookup yields CDR1 MDHEN and CDR2 SYDVKM. With 0 bases removed from V and 9 bases from J, the gap between germline ends came to 12 bases. The CDR3 loop is CASSLWRLGGEQFF. CDR3 coding DNA: TGTGCCAGCAGTTTATGGAGGCTAGGGGGTGAGCAGTTCTTC.

The gene calls are TRBV4-1 and TRBJ2-7; a weak D match, TRBD2 (6 bases). V was trimmed by 0 bases and J by 2 bases, leaving 11 bases between them. The CDR3 is 15 amino acids. Germline-derived CDR1 and CDR2 are MGHRA and YSYEKL. The CDR3 loop reads CASSQDWEEAYEQYF. The CDR3 DNA reads as TGCGCCAGCAGCCAAGACTGGGAGGAGGCCTACGAGCAGTACTTC.

The genes are TRBV27 and TRBJ2-3; 8 nucleotides line up with TRBD2. The V and J ends lost 6 bases and 3 bases, in that order; junction bases with no gene match: 8. This CDR3 comprises 15 residues. Germline values: CDR1 MNHEY, CDR2 SMNVEV (reference sequence). In nucleotides, the CDR3 is TGTGCCAGCAGCGTGCTCGGGACTAGTACAGATACGCAGTATTTT. Translated, it gives CASSVLGTSTDTQYF.

V is TRBV3-1 (or the pseudogene TRBV3-2) and J is TRBJ2-3; 12 bases align to TRBD2. The CDR3 has 16 residues. CDR1 LGHDT and CDR2 YNNKEL come from the germline V gene (reference sequence). With V trimmed by 4 bases and J by 4 bases, 6 bases remained unmatched. CDR3 sequence (DNA): TGTGCCAGCAGCCTGAACCGACTAGCGGGAGCAGATACGCAGTATTTT. Protein product: CASSLNRLAGADTQYF.

The chain recombines TRBV3-1 (or the pseudogene TRBV3-2) with TRBJ2-1; 8 bases are shared with TRBD2. V shed 9 bases and J 9 bases; nucleotides not matched to a gene: 7. Germline values: CDR1 LGHDT, CDR2 YNNKEL (reference sequence). CDR3 length equals 12 residues. The CDR3 region is CARRTSKGEQFF. The CDR3 region has the DNA TGTGCCAGGAGGACTAGCAAGGGTGAGCAGTTCTTC.

The CDR3 bases are TGTGCCACCAGTGGTGACACCCCGAAACTGTTTTTT. Protein product: CATSGDTPKLFF. The chain joins TRBV24-1 to TRBJ1-4; the D is unclear. Germline-derived CDR1 and CDR2 are KGHDR and SFDVKD. V shed 5 bases and J shed 11 bases, with 11 bases lying between them. The CDR3 is made up of 12 amino acids.

This clone showed up just once. In the same sample, other DNA sequences code for this CDR3. The chain is built from TRBV7-3 and TRBJ1-1; 8 positions match TRBD1. Trimming removed 5 bases from V and 4 bases from J; junction bases left unmatched: 3. The CDR3 consists of 13 residues. CDR1 SGHTA and CDR2 FQGTGA come from the germline V gene. For the CDR3, the DNA is TGTGCCAGCAGCCCAGGACAGGGCACTGAAGCTTTCTTT. Translating gives CASSPGQGTEAFF. Using reference TRBV7-3 and TRBJ1-1 for the parts outside the CDR3, the full variable domain is GAGVSQTPSNKVTEKGKYVELRCDPISGHTALYWYRQSLGQGPEFLIYFQGTGAADDSGLPNDRFFAVRPEGSVSTLKIQRTERGDSAVYLCASSPGQGTEAFFGQGTRLTVV.

The chain recombines TRBV5-6 with TRBJ2-3; 8 nucleotides match TRBD1. The CDR3 extends over 16 amino acids. V shed 1 base and J 6 bases; nucleotides not matched to a gene: 10. CDR1 is SGHDT, CDR2 YYEEEE, per germline. The CDR3 DNA is TGTGCCAGCAGCTTGAGTCCAGGGGGCCCCGTGGATACGCAGTATTTT. Amino acid sequence: CASSLSPGGPVDTQYF. Drawing the rest from reference TRBV5-6 and TRBJ2-3, the complete variable domain is DAGVTQSPTHLIKTRGQQVTLRCSPKSGHDTVSWYQQALGQGPQFIFQYYEEEERQRGNFPDRFSGHQFPNYSSELNVNALLLGDSALYLCASSLSPGGPVDTQYFGPGTRLTVL.

The chain combines TRBV5-8 with TRBJ1-1; a possible D gene is TRBD1 (6 bases). This CDR3 spans 16 amino acids. V dropped 1 base and J dropped 4 bases, with 17 bases sitting between them. In germline, CDR1 is SGHTS, CDR2 YDEGEE. CDR3 nucleotide sequence: TGTGCCAGCAGCTTGTGGGTGTCAGGGGCGGTCACTGAAGCTTTCTTT. Its protein is CASSLWVSGAVTEAFF. Looking up the rest from reference TRBV5-8 and TRBJ1-1 gives the full variable domain: EAGVTQSPTHLIKTRGQQATLRCSPISGHTSVYWYQQALGLGLQFLLWYDEGEERNRGNFPPRFSGRQFPNYSSELNVNALELEDSALYLCASSLWVSGAVTEAFFGQGTRLTVV.

The chain uses TRBV4-2 and TRBJ1-1, with TRBD1 identical over 9 bases. CDR1 LGHNA and CDR2 YNFKEQ come from the germline V gene. The CDR3 contains 15 residues. The junction had 5 bases not matched to a gene; V was cut back by 5 bases and J by 1 base. CDR3 bases: TGTGCCAGCAGCTCCCCGGGACAGGGGAACACTGAAGCTTTCTTT. Protein sequence: CASSSPGQGNTEAFF.